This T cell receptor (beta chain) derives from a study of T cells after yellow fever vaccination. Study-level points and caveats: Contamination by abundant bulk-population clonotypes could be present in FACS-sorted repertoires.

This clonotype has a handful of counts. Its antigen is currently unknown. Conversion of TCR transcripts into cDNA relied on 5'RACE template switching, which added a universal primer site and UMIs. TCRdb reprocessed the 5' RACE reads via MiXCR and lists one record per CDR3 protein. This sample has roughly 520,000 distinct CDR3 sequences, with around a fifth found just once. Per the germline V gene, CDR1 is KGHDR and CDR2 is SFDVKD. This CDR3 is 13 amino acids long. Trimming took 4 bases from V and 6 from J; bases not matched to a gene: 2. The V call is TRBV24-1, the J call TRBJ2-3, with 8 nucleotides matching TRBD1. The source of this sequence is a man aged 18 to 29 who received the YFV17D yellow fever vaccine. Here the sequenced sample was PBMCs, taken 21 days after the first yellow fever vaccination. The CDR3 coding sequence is TGTGCCACCAGTGACCAGGGGGCGGATACGCAGTATTTT. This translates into CATSDQGADTQYF.